These 30 T cell receptor beta chains came from one sample sequenced in a study of CD8+ T cells in alopecia areata. Treatment: oral pan-JAK inhibitor, 5-10 mg twice daily. In each case, RNA was isolated and then reverse transcribed into cDNA as the sequencing template. Some clones are missing from TCRdb's copy, which holds only in-frame ones; the method was immunoSEQ multiplex PCR. The repertoire holds 150,000 to 200,000 clones, with roughly 61% as singletons. Here the sequenced sample was CD8+ T cells sorted from blood, taken at week 24, from a patient treated with tofacitinib. Receptors were obtained from a human donor with alopecia areata.

This chain uses TRBV25-1 with TRBJ1-1; D not certain. Germline V gene data show CDR1 as MGHDK and CDR2 as SYGVNS. The length of the CDR3 is 12 residues. The ends were cut back, 4 bases at V and 7 bases at J, with 10 bases in the middle. CDR3 sequence: CASSVGQSEAFF. The DNA of the CDR3 is TGTGCCAGCAGTGTGGGTCAAAGTGAAGCTTTCTTT.

The chain links TRBV19 to TRBJ1-5, with TRBD1 identical over 7 bases. Germline CDR1 and CDR2: LNHDA and SQIVND (reference sequence). The CDR3 has 14 residues. J was trimmed by 8 bases and V by 2 bases; bases with no gene match: 6. The CDR3 DNA reads TGTGCCAGTAGTATAATGACAGGGATCAAGCCCCAGCATTTT. This codes for CASSIMTGIKPQHF.

This clone was observed a few times. The chain has TRBV25-1 and TRBJ2-7, with TRBD1 as a possible D gene (5 bases). From germline, CDR1 is MGHDK and CDR2 SYGVNS. The CDR3 sequence is 12 residues long. Between the trimmed V and J ends, which lost 6 bases and 6 bases, there was a span of 12 bases. The CDR3 coding sequence is TGTGCCAGCAGGGGGAAGGGGCTCGAGCAGTACTTC. Translated: CASRGKGLEQYF.

This clone has only a few counts. V and J are TRBV5-1 and TRBJ2-7, with 7 bases matching TRBD2. The germline V gene encodes CDR1 SGHRS and CDR2 YFSETQ. The CDR3 has 15 amino acids. The V gene end was trimmed by 7 bases and the J gene end by 6 bases; junction bases not matched to a gene: 16. DNA for the CDR3: TGCGCCAGCGGGTTGATGGCGGGGGAAAGTCTCGAGCAGTACTTC. Protein product: CASGLMAGESLEQYF.

The chain joins TRBV7-6 to TRBJ2-2; no firm D call. Germline V gene data show CDR1 as SGHVS and CDR2 as FNYEAQ. Trimming removed 1 base at V and 1 base at J, with 4 bases between. CDR3 size: 14 residues. CDR3 amino acids: CASSLGGNTGELFF. The DNA for the CDR3 is TGTGCCAGCAGCTTAGGGGGGAACACCGGGGAGCTGTTTTTT.

This clone was found a few times. The chain is built from TRBV29-1 and TRBJ2-3, with D uncertain. Trimming took off 3 bases at V and 2 bases at J, with 9 bases between the two ends. This CDR3 contains 13 residues. Per the germline V gene, CDR1 is SQVTM and CDR2 is ANQGSEA. CDR3 DNA sequence: TGCAGCGTTGAGCACAGATTCACAGATACGCAGTATTTT. As protein: CSVEHRFTDTQYF.

This chain uses TRBV5-1 with TRBJ2-3, with D perhaps TRBD2 (7 bases). Trimming shortened V by 0 bases and J by 3 bases, and 14 bases separated the two germline ends. Germline lookup yields CDR1 SGHRS and CDR2 YFSETQ. The CDR3 extends over 16 amino acids. The CDR3 loop reads CASSLVDGGRTDTQYF. The CDR3 bases are TGCGCCAGCAGCTTGGTAGACGGGGGGCGGACAGATACGCAGTATTTT.

This clone was detected a few times. The chain uses TRBV6-5 and TRBJ2-1; TRBD1 matches 7 bases. Germline V gene data show CDR1 as MNHEY and CDR2 as SVGAGI. The CDR3 totals 13 residues. Trimming removed 2 bases from V and 8 bases from J; junction bases left unmatched: 3. CDR3 nucleotide sequence: TGTGCCAGCAGTTACAGGGGGCCCGATGAGCAGTTCTTC. It codes for CASSYRGPDEQFF.

This rearrangement joins TRBV27 to TRBJ2-1, with D possibly matching TRBD1 (6 bases). With 8 bases removed from V and 0 bases from J, the gap between germline ends came to 20 bases. CDR3 length: 17 residues. Germline V gene lookup returns CDR1 MNHEY and CDR2 SMNVEV (reference sequence). CDR3 sequence: CASGRLQGFSSYNEQFF. The CDR3 DNA follows: TGTGCCAGCGGGCGTCTACAGGGCTTTAGCTCCTACAATGAGCAGTTCTTC.

This clone was counted a few times. The V call is TRBV30, the J call TRBJ2-5; no clear D gene. The CDR3 runs 13 residues. The V gene lost 4 bases and the J gene lost 0 bases, with 9 bases spanning the gap. Germline CDR1 GTSNPN, CDR2 SVGIG (reference sequence). The CDR3 here is CAWTDGYQETQYF. The CDR3 region has the DNA TGTGCCTGGACGGACGGGTACCAAGAGACCCAGTACTTC.

The CDR3 protein is CASSRDRGPSGANVLTF. The CDR3 DNA follows: TGTGCCAGCAGCCGGGACAGGGGTCCCTCTGGGGCCAACGTCCTGACTTTC. The chain links TRBV14 to TRBJ2-6, with 10 bases that match TRBD1. With V trimmed by 4 bases and J by 0 bases, 3 bases remained unmatched. CDR3 length: 17 residues. The germline gives CDR1 SGHDN, CDR2 FVKESK.

The genes are TRBV7-9 and TRBJ1-1, with D maybe TRBD1 (5 bases). Germline assignment: CDR1 SEHNR and CDR2 FQNEAQ (reference sequence). This CDR3 spans 12 amino acids. V was trimmed by 5 bases and J by 6 bases, leaving 10 bases between them. The CDR3 here is CASSLSGPEAFF. CDR3 nucleotide sequence: TGTGCCAGCAGCCTATCGGGGCCTGAAGCTTTCTTT.

The gene calls are TRBV7-9 and TRBJ2-1, with TRBD2 matching over 7 bases. The CDR3 has 16 amino acids. V lost 7 bases, J lost 5 bases, and 14 bases stayed unmatched. CDR1 SEHNR and CDR2 FQNEAQ come from the germline V gene (reference sequence). The CDR3 reads CASTPTKRGRDNEQFF. The CDR3 DNA reads as TGTGCCAGCACCCCCACCAAGCGGGGCCGGGACAATGAGCAGTTCTTC.

This clone has more than one count but fewer than ten. This chain uses TRBV7-9 with TRBJ2-3; possibly TRBD1 or TRBD2 for D (5 bases each). The CDR3 is made up of 15 amino acids. Trimming removed 5 bases from V and 2 bases from J, with 14 bases in between. The V gene's germline CDR1 is SEHNR and CDR2 FQNEAQ (reference sequence). The DNA for the CDR3 is TGTGCCAGCAGCCCCCGGGACCTCGACACAGATACGCAGTATTTT. It specifies CASSPRDLDTDTQYF.

The genes are TRBV5-1 and TRBJ2-7, with 9 bases that match TRBD2. The trim removed 4 bases at V and 7 bases at J, leaving 9 bases unmatched. The CDR3 sequence is 14 residues long. Germline V gene sequence: CDR1 SGHRS, CDR2 YFSETQ. CDR3 sequence (DNA): TGCGCCAGCAGCCCGGGACTAGCAAGGGAGGAGCAGTACTTC. This sequence encodes CASSPGLAREEQYF.

The V gene is TRBV25-1, the J gene TRBJ2-5; D is unresolved. This CDR3 spans 11 amino acids. With 5 bases removed from V and 5 bases from J, the gap between germline ends came to 6 bases. CDR1 and CDR2 from the germline V gene are MGHDK and SYGVNS. The CDR3 protein is CASSKLETQYF. The CDR3 nucleotides read TGTGCCAGCAGTAAATTGGAGACCCAGTACTTC. The complete variable domain, with remaining parts taken from reference TRBV25-1 and TRBJ2-5, reads EADIYQTPRYLVIGTGKKITLECSQTMGHDKMYWYQQDPGMELHLIHYSYGVNSTEKGDLSSESTVSRIRTEHFPLTLESARPSHTSQYLCASSKLETQYFGPGTRLLVL.

This chain links TRBV5-4 with TRBJ2-3, with 9 bases fitting TRBD2. Germline values: CDR1 SGHNT, CDR2 YYREEE (reference sequence). Trimming cost V 0 bases and J 3 bases; bases outside gene matches: 11. This CDR3 has 18 amino acids. The CDR3 sequence is CASSLEPQLAGGTDTQYF. The CDR3 DNA follows: TGTGCCAGCAGCTTGGAACCCCAACTAGCGGGTGGGACAGATACGCAGTATTTT. The variable domain in full, with the rest retrieved from reference TRBV5-4 and TRBJ2-3, is ETGVTQSPTHLIKTRGQQVTLRCSSQSGHNTVSWYQQALGQGPQFIFQYYREEENGRGNFPPRFSGLQFPNYSSELNVNALELDDSALYLCASSLEPQLAGGTDTQYFGPGTRLTVL.

In the case of this clone: The junction departs from germline at one end; a sequencing error may be responsible. The J gene is TRBJ2-7, the V gene TRBV7-8; 7 bases map to TRBD2. The V gene's germline CDR1 is SGHVS and CDR2 FQNEAQ. The CDR3 runs 17 residues. CDR3 region: CASSLAAGELDTYEQYF. The CDR3 DNA is TGTGCCAGCAGCCTAGCGGCGGGGGAATTAGACACCTACGAGCAGTACTTC.

The CDR3 spells CASSHPPTAPNYGYTF. CDR3 bases: TGCGCCAGCAGCCATCCCCCGACAGCCCCTAACTATGGCTACACCTTC. V gene TRBV4-1 combines with J gene TRBJ1-2, with D tentatively TRBD1 (5 bases). The CDR3 covers 16 residues. The ends were cut back, 3 bases at V and 0 bases at J, with 14 bases in the middle. CDR1 and CDR2 (germline): MGHRA, YSYEKL.

The gene calls are TRBV27 and TRBJ2-7; tentative D call: TRBD1 (6 bases). CDR3 length: 13 residues. From germline, CDR1 is MNHEY and CDR2 SMNVEV (reference sequence). The V end lost 4 bases, the J end lost 7 bases, and 14 bases lay between the germline ends. CDR3 loop: CASSWGLGREQYF. The CDR3 DNA sequence: TGTGCCAGCAGTTGGGGGCTGGGTAGGGAGCAGTACTTC.

Here the CDR3 DNA reads TGTGCCAGCAGCAGACAGGGCTCCTACAATGAGCAGTTCTTC. Its translation is CASSRQGSYNEQFF. The V call is TRBV7-9, the J call TRBJ2-1, with 7 nucleotides matching TRBD1. V dropped 5 bases and J dropped 0; count of bases not matched to a gene: 1. This CDR3 has 14 residues. CDR1 and CDR2 (germline): SEHNR, FQNEAQ (reference sequence). Full variable domain (outside the CDR3, taken from reference TRBV7-9 and TRBJ2-1): DTGVSQNPRHKITKRGQNVTFRCDPISEHNRLYWYRQTLGQGPEFLTYFQNEAQLEKSRLLSDRFSAERPKGSFSTLEIQRTEQGDSAMYLCASSRQGSYNEQFFGPGTRLTVL.

This clone was counted only a few times. The rearrangement joins TRBV29-1 to TRBJ2-7; D uncertain. The V gene's germline CDR1 is SQVTM and CDR2 ANQGSEA. This CDR3 has 13 residues. Trimming took 2 bases from V and 0 from J, leaving 8 bases between them. CDR3 loop: CSVESVNSYEQYF. DNA for the CDR3: TGCAGCGTTGAATCAGTCAACTCCTACGAGCAGTACTTC.

Only a few counts were recorded for this clone. This sequence joins TRBV19 and TRBJ1-5; D perhaps matches TRBD1 (5 bases). This CDR3 has 13 amino acids. The germline V gene encodes CDR1 LNHDA and CDR2 SQIVND (reference sequence). V was trimmed by 6 bases and J by 7 bases, leaving 13 bases between them. The chain's CDR3 is CASRTATGQPQHF. DNA for the CDR3: TGTGCCAGTAGGACAGCAACCGGACAGCCCCAGCATTTT.

To note about this clone: Within the sample, other DNA sequences also encode this same CDR3. The rearrangement uses TRBV7-9 and TRBJ2-1, with D hard to call. Germline V gene sequence: CDR1 SEHNR, CDR2 FQNEAQ (reference sequence). With 3 bases removed from V and 6 bases from J, the gap between germline ends came to 0 bases. CDR3 length equals 10 residues. The CDR3, as DNA: TGTGCCAGCAGCTTCAATGAGCAGTTCTTC. Translation gives CASSFNEQFF. Complete variable domain (other parts from reference TRBV7-9 and TRBJ2-1): DTGVSQNPRHKITKRGQNVTFRCDPISEHNRLYWYRQTLGQGPEFLTYFQNEAQLEKSRLLSDRFSAERPKGSFSTLEIQRTEQGDSAMYLCASSFNEQFFGPGTRLTVL.

The rearrangement uses TRBV30 and TRBJ1-1; a possible D gene is TRBD1 (5 bases). The CDR3 totals 12 residues. Trimming took off 4 bases at V and 6 bases at J, with 12 bases between the two ends. Per germline, CDR1 GTSNPN and CDR2 SVGIG (reference sequence). The DNA of the CDR3 is TGTGCCTGGACACCGGGACGCCCTGAAGCTTTCTTT. Translated: CAWTPGRPEAFF.

This clone was observed a few times. The CDR3 bases are TGTGCCAGCAGCCGGCTGGACAGGGAAACAGATACGCAGTATTTT. Residues: CASSRLDRETDTQYF. V is TRBV5-8 and J is TRBJ2-3, with 8 bases matching TRBD1. This CDR3 has 15 residues. Germline V lookup: CDR1 SGHTS, CDR2 YDEGEE. The V and J ends lost 4 bases and 3 bases, in that order; junction bases with no gene match: 7.

J is TRBJ2-2 and V is TRBV5-1; D is ambiguous. This CDR3 comprises 15 residues. Trimming removed 0 bases from V and 1 base from J, with 7 bases in between. Germline V lookup: CDR1 SGHRS, CDR2 YFSETQ. The CDR3 loop is CASSLVDGNTGELFF. DNA for the CDR3: TGCGCCAGCAGCTTGGTGGACGGGAACACCGGGGAGCTGTTTTTT.

The chain links TRBV7-6 to TRBJ2-1; 12 nucleotides align to TRBD2. Germline V gene lookup returns CDR1 SGHVS and CDR2 FNYEAQ. This CDR3 region has 14 residues. The V and J ends lost 6 bases and 10 bases, in that order; junction bases with no gene match: 7. CDR3 loop: CASRSSGGAREQFF. DNA for the CDR3: TGTGCCAGCAGGTCTAGCGGGGGGGCCCGGGAGCAGTTCTTC.

This rearrangement joins TRBV12-5 to TRBJ2-5; 11 bases agree with TRBD2. Looked up from germline, CDR1 is LGHNT and CDR2 is FRNRAP. Trimming removed 6 bases from V and 5 bases from J; junction bases left unmatched: 8. CDR3 length equals 15 residues. Here the CDR3 reads CASGPLAGGVETQYF. CDR3 nucleotide sequence: TGTGCTAGTGGCCCCCTAGCGGGGGGAGTGGAGACCCAGTACTTC. Complete variable domain (other parts from reference TRBV12-5 and TRBJ2-5): DARVTQTPRHKVTEMGQEVTMRCQPILGHNTVFWYRQTMMQGLELLAYFRNRAPLDDSGMPKDRFSAEMPDATLATLKIQPSEPRDSAVYFCASGPLAGGVETQYFGPGTRLLVL.

The chain links TRBV13 to TRBJ1-5; D uncertain. Germline loops: CDR1 PRHDT, CDR2 FYEKMQ (reference sequence). This CDR3 is built from 13 residues. Between the trimmed V and J ends, which lost 0 bases and 6 bases, there was a span of 6 bases. The CDR3 coding sequence is TGTGCCAGCAGCTTAGGCAAGAGTCAGCCCCAGCATTTT. Protein: CASSLGKSQPQHF.